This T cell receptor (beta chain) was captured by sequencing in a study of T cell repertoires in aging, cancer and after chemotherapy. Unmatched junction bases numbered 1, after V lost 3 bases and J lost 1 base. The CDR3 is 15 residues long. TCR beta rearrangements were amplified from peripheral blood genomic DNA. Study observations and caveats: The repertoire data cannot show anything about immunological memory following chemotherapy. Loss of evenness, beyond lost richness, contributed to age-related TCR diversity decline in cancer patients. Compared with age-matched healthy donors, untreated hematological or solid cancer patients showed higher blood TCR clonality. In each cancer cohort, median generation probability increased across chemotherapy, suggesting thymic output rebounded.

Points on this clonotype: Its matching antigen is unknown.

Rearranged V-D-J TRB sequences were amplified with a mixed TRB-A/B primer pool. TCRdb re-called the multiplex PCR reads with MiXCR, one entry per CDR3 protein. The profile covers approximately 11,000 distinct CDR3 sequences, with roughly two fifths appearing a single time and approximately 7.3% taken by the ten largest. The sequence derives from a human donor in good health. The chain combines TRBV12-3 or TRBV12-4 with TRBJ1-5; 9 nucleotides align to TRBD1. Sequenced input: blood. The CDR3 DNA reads TGTGCCAGCAGTTTGACAGGGGGGAGCAATCAGCCCCAGCATTTT. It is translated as CASSLTGGSNQPQHF.